What follows describes a single T cell receptor (beta chain). An end of the junction does not agree with germline; a read error may underlie this. Generated by immunoSEQ multiplex PCR, the TCRdb table keeps only in-frame clones and is missing some. The profile shows roughly 5,000 clones, 65% to 70% of them singletons. This sample was included in a study of high-grade serous ovarian cancer treatment subgroups. Tumor tissue was taken before any definitive surgery or chemotherapy was given. Germline lookup yields CDR1 SGHTA and CDR2 FQGTGA. The length of the CDR3 is 14 residues. The material sequenced was tumor tissue. The J gene is TRBJ1-5, the V gene TRBV7-3; D is unresolved. This TCR came from a human donor with high-grade serous ovarian cancer. The CDR3 DNA reads as TGCGCCAGCAGCCTAAAGACCGCGAATCAGCCCCAGCATTTT. It translates to CASSLKTANQPQHF. The variable domain in full, with the rest retrieved from reference TRBV7-3 and TRBJ1-5, is GAGVSQTPSNKVTEKGKYVELRCDPISGHTALYWYRQSLGQGPEFLIYFQGTGAADDSGLPNDRFFAVRPEGSVSTLKIQRTERGDSAVYLCASSLKTANQPQHFGDGTRLSIL.